Listed below are T cell receptor beta chains from one sample, sequenced in a study of shared clonotypes between healthy human individuals. Sequencing used immunoSEQ multiplex PCR; TCRdb keeps in-frame clones, though not all of them. The table has approximately 2.1 million clones, approximately 95% seen once. The sample taken for sequencing was naive CD4+ T cells from PBMCs. Receptors originate from a man between 18 and 29 years old in good health. Some clones in this sample may be carry-over from other donors' samples. The CDR3 runs from the conserved cysteine through the conserved F or W. A D gene is named only where the DNA matches it firmly. For some rows the clone size is stated as once, few or many, or as a class when expanded; others skip it.

v_call	j_call	d_call	clone_size	cdr3_nt	cdr3_aa
TRBV6-6	TRBJ1-2	.	.	TGTGCCAGCAGTTACGGGTTGGTTGGTGGCTACACCTTC	CASSYGLVGGYTF
TRBV19	TRBJ2-7	TRBD1	.	TGTGCCAGTAGTATAATGGACAGGGACGAGCAGTACTTC	CASSIMDRDEQYF
TRBV19	TRBJ1-4	TRBD1	.	TGTGCCAGTAGTATCCCCAGGGGGCCTGAAAAACTGTTTTTT	CASSIPRGPEKLFF
TRBV28	TRBJ2-7	.	.	TGTGCCAGCAGTAGACCCCTGGGGAAGGACGAGCAGTACTTC	CASSRPLGKDEQYF
TRBV6-1	TRBJ1-2	.	once	TGTGCCAGCACCCTAATTCTTGATGAAATTCATGGCTACACCTTC	CASTLILDEIHGYTF
TRBV11-3	TRBJ2-7	TRBD2	.	TGTGCCAGCAGCTTAGACGGGAACAGACTAGCGGCCTACGAGCAGTACTTC	CASSLDGNRLAAYEQYF
TRBV18	TRBJ1-4	.	.	TGTGCCAGCTCACCACCGAAGAGGGACGGCGACAATGAAAAACTGTTTTTT	CASSPPKRDGDNEKLFF
TRBV6-5	TRBJ1-5	.	.	TGTGCCAGCAGTTACTCGGGGGGGAGGAGCGGTCAGCCCCAGCATTTT	CASSYSGGRSGQPQHF
TRBV11-2	TRBJ2-1	.	.	TGTGCCAGCAGACCACCGGGACCCCCTGGGCAGTTCTTC	CASRPPGPPGQFF
TRBV7-3	TRBJ2-1	TRBD2	.	TGTGCCAGCAGCCCTACTAGCGGGAGCGTCGATGAGCAGTTCTTC	CASSPTSGSVDEQFF
TRBV5-4	TRBJ2-1	.	.	TGTGCCAGCAGCTACCGAGGACAGAGCGTCAATGAGCAGTTCTTC	CASSYRGQSVNEQFF
TRBV6-4	TRBJ2-1	TRBD2	.	TGTGCCAGCAGTGACTCAGCGGGGGGCAGGTTCTTC	CASSDSAGGRFF
TRBV5-1	TRBJ2-5	TRBD1	once	TGCGCCAGCAGCGGGACAGGCTACCAAGAGACCCAGTACTTC	CASSGTGYQETQYF
TRBV5-1	TRBJ2-7	.	.	TGCGCCAGCAGCTCTCGGGACGTATTATCCTACGAGCAGTACTTC	CASSSRDVLSYEQYF
TRBV13	TRBJ1-2	.	.	TGTGCCAGCAGACGGGGTCTTCGGGACTATGGCTACACCTTC	CASRRGLRDYGYTF
TRBV5-1	TRBJ2-5	.	.	TGCGCCAGCAGCTTGAGGCCAGAAGAGACCCAGTACTTC	CASSLRPEETQYF
TRBV11-3	TRBJ2-2	TRBD1	.	TGTGCCAGCAGCTCTTACAGGGGGGTCGCGAACACCGGGGAGCTGTTTTTT	CASSSYRGVANTGELFF
TRBV28	TRBJ2-2	.	.	TGTGCCAGCAGCCTATACGGGGAGCTGTTTTTT	CASSLYGELFF
TRBV6-6	TRBJ1-1	.	.	TGTGCCAGCAGCCGCACCCCTATGAACACTGAAGCTTTCTTT	CASSRTPMNTEAFF
TRBV7-8	TRBJ1-5	.	.	TGTGCCAGCAGCTTAGAGGAGCCTGCGCTTAGCAATCAGCCCCAGCATTTT	CASSLEEPALSNQPQHF
TRBV6-5	TRBJ2-3	.	.	TGTGCCAGCAGTTACTCGACGTCTAGCACAGATACGCAGTATTTT	CASSYSTSSTDTQYF
TRBV5-4	TRBJ2-1	.	.	TGTGCCAGCAGCTCCGACAGGAATGAGCAGTTCTTC	CASSSDRNEQFF
TRBV11-2	TRBJ2-1	TRBD2	.	TGTGCCAGCAGCTTTAATTTACTAGCGGGAGGTATAAATGAGCAGTTCTTC	CASSFNLLAGGINEQFF
TRBV7-9	TRBJ1-4	.	.	TGTGCCAGCACCTCAACCCTTGCAACTAATGAAAAACTGTTTTTT	CASTSTLATNEKLFF
TRBV5-1	TRBJ2-1	TRBD2	once	TGCGCCAGCAGCCGAAAGGGGACTAGCGGATACAATGAGCAGTTCTTC	CASSRKGTSGYNEQFF
TRBV5-5	TRBJ2-7	TRBD1	.	TGTGCCAGCAGCCGGACAGGGGGCGGTGTGTCCTACGAGCAGTACTTC	CASSRTGGGVSYEQYF
TRBV6-1	TRBJ1-4	.	.	TGTGCCAGCAGTGGGGATGGGTATGAAAAACTGTTTTTT	CASSGDGYEKLFF
TRBV6-5	TRBJ1-4	TRBD1	.	TGTGCCAGCAGTTCGACAGGGGGCGCCGGTGGTGAAAAACTGTTTTTT	CASSSTGGAGGEKLFF
TRBV7-2	TRBJ2-5	.	.	TGTGCCAGCAGCCTAGAGCAGACCCAGTACTTC	CASSLEQTQYF
TRBV5-1	TRBJ1-2	TRBD1	.	TGCGCCAGCAGCCTCACCAGGGGGTCGGACTATGGCTACACCTTC	CASSLTRGSDYGYTF
TRBV9	TRBJ2-7	TRBD2	.	TGTGCCAGCAGCGTAGGTGGGACTACCGACTACGAGCAGTACTTC	CASSVGGTTDYEQYF
TRBV2	TRBJ2-1	TRBD2	.	TGTGCCAGCAGTGAACTAGCGGGAGATAATGAGCAGTTCTTC	CASSELAGDNEQFF
TRBV28	TRBJ2-3	.	.	TGTGCCAGCGGACGAGGGAGCGGGTTCACAGATACGCAGTATTTT	CASGRGSGFTDTQYF
TRBV7-9	TRBJ2-5	.	.	TGTGCCAGCAGCCGGAGACAGGCCCAAGAGACCCAGTACTTC	CASSRRQAQETQYF
TRBV27	TRBJ1-2	.	.	TGTGCCAGCAGTTGGGGACCGCAGGCTAACTATGGCTACACCTTC	CASSWGPQANYGYTF
TRBV7-3	TRBJ1-1	.	few	TGTGCCAGCAGCTTGGGCAGGGCGGAGAACACTGAAGCTTTCTTT	CASSLGRAENTEAFF
TRBV6-6	TRBJ1-5	.	few	TGTGCCAGCAGTTCCTCGGGAGGACCTGCTCAGCCCCAGCATTTT	CASSSSGGPAQPQHF
TRBV9	TRBJ1-4	.	.	TGTGCCAGCAGCGTGGGGATTGAAAAGCGGCCCACTGAAAAACTGTTTTTT	CASSVGIEKRPTEKLFF
TRBV9	TRBJ1-2	TRBD1	.	TGTGCCAGCAGCGTCGGGACAGGCTGGGGCTATGGCTACACCTTC	CASSVGTGWGYGYTF
TRBV5-1	TRBJ2-1	TRBD1	.	TGCGCCAGCAGCTTAGGACAGGGGTTACGTGAGCAGTTCTTC	CASSLGQGLREQFF
TRBV5-4	TRBJ2-1	TRBD2	.	TGTGCCAGCAGCATGCCGGGACTAGCGGTCAATGAGCAGTTCTTC	CASSMPGLAVNEQFF
TRBV9	TRBJ1-2	.	once	TGTGCCAGCAGCGTAGGGGGGCCCTATGGCTACACCTTC	CASSVGGPYGYTF
TRBV19	TRBJ1-5	.	few	TGTGCCAGTAATAACCAATGGGGGGCTCTTAATCAGCCCCAGCATTTT	CASNNQWGALNQPQHF